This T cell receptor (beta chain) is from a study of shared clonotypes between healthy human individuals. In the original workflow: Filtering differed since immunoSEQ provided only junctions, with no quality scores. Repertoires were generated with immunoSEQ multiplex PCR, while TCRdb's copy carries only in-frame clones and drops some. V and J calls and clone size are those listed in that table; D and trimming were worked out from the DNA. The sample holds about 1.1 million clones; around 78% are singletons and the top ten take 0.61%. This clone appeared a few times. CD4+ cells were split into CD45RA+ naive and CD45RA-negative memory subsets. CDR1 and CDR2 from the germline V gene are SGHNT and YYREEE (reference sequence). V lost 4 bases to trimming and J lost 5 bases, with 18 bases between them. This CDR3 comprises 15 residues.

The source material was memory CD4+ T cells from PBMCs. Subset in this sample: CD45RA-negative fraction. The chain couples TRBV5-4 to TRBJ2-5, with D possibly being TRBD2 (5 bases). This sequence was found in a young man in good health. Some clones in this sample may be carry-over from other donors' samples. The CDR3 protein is CASSIDPGRGETQYF. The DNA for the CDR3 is TGTGCCAGCAGCATCGACCCAGGTAGAGGGGAGACCCAGTACTTC.